What follows describes a single T cell receptor beta chain. This specimen belongs to a study of blood T cell repertoires in COVID-19. In the authors' methods: Cell counts per sample came from amplifying reference gene primers. Using immunoSEQ multiplex PCR, the repertoire was profiled, and TCRdb retains in-frame clones only, with some absent. That table is the source of V, J and clone size, and D and trimming were worked out from the DNA. The table records under 250,000 clones, approximately 86% of them present only once. The CDR3 covers 15 residues. The V gene's germline CDR1 is SGHNT and CDR2 YYREEE (reference sequence). V lost 4 bases to trimming and J lost 6 bases; unmatched junction nucleotides: 10.

This rearrangement joins TRBV5-4 to TRBJ2-1; 7 positions match TRBD1. The source is a woman aged 70-85 years with active or convalescent COVID-19. Sequenced sample: peripheral blood. Here the CDR3 DNA reads TGTGCCAGCAGCCCGCCCCCGGACAGGTTCAATGAGCAGTTCTTC. It yields the protein CASSPPPDRFNEQFF.